The 17 T cell receptor beta chains below come from one sample, sequenced in a study of T cell responses to AZD1222 COVID-19 vaccine. The data were produced by immunoSEQ multiplex PCR, yet TCRdb's version contains in-frame clones alone and is incomplete. Of some 170,000 clones listed, around 93% were seen once; the top ten hold approximately 0.98%. Sequencing used peripheral blood, obtained 28 days after the second dose of the MenACWY control vaccine. The origin of the receptors is an adult who received the MenACWY meningococcal vaccine as a control.

This clone was seen a few times. This rearrangement joins TRBV5-6 to TRBJ1-2; 8 bases map to TRBD1. This CDR3 is built from 15 residues. Germline V gene data show CDR1 as SGHDT and CDR2 as YYEEEE. The V and J ends lost 0 bases and 6 bases, in that order; junction bases with no gene match: 7. The CDR3 region is CASSLAGTGGHGYTF. The CDR3 nucleotides read TGTGCCAGCAGCTTGGCCGGGACAGGAGGCCATGGCTACACCTTC.

This chain joins TRBV6-1 and TRBJ2-3; D is possibly TRBD1 or TRBD2 (5 bases each). CDR1 and CDR2 (germline): MNHNS, SASEGT. The CDR3 is made up of 15 amino acids. V lost 5 bases, J lost 2 bases, and 14 bases lay in between. CDR3 in amino acids: CASSTRGPNTDTQYF. CDR3 sequence (DNA): TGTGCCAGCAGTACCCGGGGACCAAACACAGATACGCAGTATTTT.

The chain couples TRBV3-1 (or the pseudogene TRBV3-2) to TRBJ1-2, with TRBD1 matching 7 bases. The CDR3 runs to 16 residues. CDR1 is LGHDT and CDR2 is YNNKEL in the germline V gene (reference sequence). Losses at the gene ends were 1 base for V and 4 bases for J; bases not matched to a gene: 9. CDR3 in amino acids: CASSQGTGDIGYGYTF. For the CDR3, the DNA is TGTGCCAGCAGCCAAGGGACAGGAGACATAGGCTATGGCTACACCTTC.

J is TRBJ1-4 and V is TRBV19; unclear D gene. Per the germline V gene, CDR1 is LNHDA and CDR2 is SQIVND (reference sequence). The CDR3 is 12 amino acids. The V and J ends lost 6 bases and 1 base respectively, with 3 bases between them. CDR3 in DNA: TGTGCCAGTAGAAAAACTAATGAAAAACTGTTTTTT. Translation gives CASRKTNEKLFF.

This chain connects TRBV2 to TRBJ1-2; D unresolved. V was pared by 4 bases and J by 3 bases, with 6 bases between. The CDR3 sequence is 12 residues long. The germline CDR1 and CDR2 sequences are SNHLY and FYNNEI. CDR3 nucleotides: TGTGCCAGCAGTGGAGAGGACTATGGCTACACCTTC. It translates to CASSGEDYGYTF.

This clone is a singleton in its sample. This chain links TRBV15 with TRBJ1-1; perhaps TRBD1 as D (6 bases). Deletions cut 3 bases from V and 4 bases from J, with 9 bases between. Germline-derived CDR1 and CDR2 are LNHNV and YYDKDF (reference sequence). The CDR3 is made up of 13 amino acids. The CDR3 DNA reads as TGTGCCACCAGCAGTTGGGGGGCCACTGAAGCTTTCTTT. It translates to CATSSWGATEAFF.

V is TRBV13 and J is TRBJ1-6; 7 bases line up with TRBD1. J was trimmed by 9 bases and V by 5 bases; bases with no gene match: 13. The germline gives CDR1 PRHDT, CDR2 FYEKMQ (reference sequence). This CDR3 spans 16 amino acids. The CDR3 protein is CASSIPGQRGSSPLHF. In nucleotides, the CDR3 is TGTGCCAGCAGCATTCCGGGACAGCGAGGGAGTTCACCCCTCCACTTT.

The rearrangement joins TRBV30 to TRBJ1-2, with TRBD1 as a possible D gene (5 bases). CDR1 and CDR2 from the germline V gene are GTSNPN and SVGIG (reference sequence). CDR3 length: 13 residues. Between the trimmed V and J ends, which lost 4 bases and 8 bases, there was a span of 17 bases. This CDR3 is CAWTHQGLEGYTF. CDR3 DNA: TGTGCCTGGACTCACCAGGGACTCGAAGGCTACACCTTC.

This chain links TRBV30 with TRBJ1-3; unclear D gene. V lost 2 bases to trimming and J lost 7 bases, with 12 bases between them. Germline V gene lookup returns CDR1 GTSNPN and CDR2 SVGIG (reference sequence). The CDR3 is made up of 13 amino acids. CDR3 residues: CAWSLTGINTIYF. CDR3 coding DNA: TGTGCCTGGAGTCTCACGGGGATCAACACCATATATTTT.

This clone occurred once. The chain couples TRBV19 to TRBJ1-2; unclear D gene. The V end was cut by 1 base, the J end by 4 bases, with 10 bases between. The germline gives CDR1 LNHDA, CDR2 SQIVND (reference sequence). The CDR3 is made up of 14 amino acids. This CDR3 is CASSIGGDFYGYTF. The CDR3, as DNA: TGTGCCAGTAGTATAGGGGGTGACTTCTATGGCTACACCTTC.

A few counts support this clone. This rearrangement joins TRBV3-1 (or the pseudogene TRBV3-2) to TRBJ1-2, with D unresolved. The CDR3 runs to 14 residues. The germline V and J ends were trimmed by 6 bases and 1 base, with 12 bases remaining between them. Germline V gives CDR1 LGHDT, CDR2 YNNKEL (reference sequence). This CDR3 is CASRPVGYNYGYTF. CDR3 DNA: TGTGCCAGCAGGCCTGTGGGGTATAACTATGGCTACACCTTC.

V is TRBV30 and J is TRBJ1-1; D ambiguous. CDR1 and CDR2 (germline): GTSNPN, SVGIG (reference sequence). V was pared by 6 bases and J by 10 bases, with 12 bases between. The CDR3 runs 10 residues. CDR3 nucleotides: TGTGCCTGCAAAGGGTCGGGAGCTTTCTTT. Its translation is CACKGSGAFF.

This chain links TRBV7-9 with TRBJ2-7; 7 bases are shared with TRBD1. The CDR3 extends over 16 amino acids. Germline V gives CDR1 SEHNR, CDR2 FQNEAQ (reference sequence). V was clipped by 4 bases and J by 2 bases; unmatched bases: 11. CDR3 coding DNA: TGTGCCAGCAGCTCTAGACAGGGCGGTCTCCCCTACGAGCAGTACTTC. Amino acid sequence: CASSSRQGGLPYEQYF.

This chain connects TRBV4-2 to TRBJ1-6; 8 bases are shared with TRBD1. V shed 0 bases, J shed 0 bases, and the junction held 10 bases outside the gene matches. This CDR3 is 20 amino acids long. CDR1 LGHNA and CDR2 YNFKEQ come from the germline V gene. This CDR3 is CASSQDQDRAGGSYNSPLHF. The CDR3 nucleotides are TGTGCCAGCAGCCAAGATCAGGACAGGGCGGGCGGCTCCTATAATTCACCCCTCCACTTT.

The chain employs TRBV3-1 (or the pseudogene TRBV3-2) and TRBJ1-6; D gene unclear. The CDR3 covers 16 residues. The V gene's germline CDR1 is LGHDT and CDR2 YNNKEL (reference sequence). Trimming stripped 5 bases from V and 1 base from J, with 12 bases between. The CDR3 DNA reads as TGTGCCAGCAGCAGGGATAAGGCGTCCTATAATTCACCCCTCCACTTT. This encodes CASSRDKASYNSPLHF.

This chain connects TRBV5-4 to TRBJ2-3; 9 nucleotides match TRBD1. Trimming at V came to 2 bases and at J to 4 bases, leaving 5 bases not matched to a gene. Germline V CDR1 and CDR2: SGHNT, YYREEE (reference sequence). This CDR3 has 15 amino acids. In DNA form, the CDR3 reads TGTGCCAGCAGCTTCCGGGACAGGGAAGCAGATACGCAGTATTTT. It yields the protein CASSFRDREADTQYF.

This sequence joins TRBV19 and TRBJ1-1; D is unclear. CDR1 is LNHDA and CDR2 is SQIVND in the germline V gene (reference sequence). The CDR3 totals 13 residues. The V end lost 7 bases, the J end lost 6 bases, and 15 bases lay between the germline ends. The CDR3: CASTPPTRAEAFF. The CDR3 nucleotides are TGTGCCAGTACCCCCCCGACGAGGGCTGAAGCTTTCTTT.